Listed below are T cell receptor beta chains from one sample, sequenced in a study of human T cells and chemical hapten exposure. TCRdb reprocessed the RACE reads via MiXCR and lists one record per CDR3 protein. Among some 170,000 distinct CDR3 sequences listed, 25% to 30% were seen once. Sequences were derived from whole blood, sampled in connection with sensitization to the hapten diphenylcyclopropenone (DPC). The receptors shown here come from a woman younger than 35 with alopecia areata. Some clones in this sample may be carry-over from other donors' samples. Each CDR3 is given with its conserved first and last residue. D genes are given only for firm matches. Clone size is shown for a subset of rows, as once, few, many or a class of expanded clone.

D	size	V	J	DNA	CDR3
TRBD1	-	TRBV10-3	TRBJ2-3	TGTGCCATCAGTGCCGGGACAGGAACAGATACGCAGTATTTT	CAISAGTGTDTQYF
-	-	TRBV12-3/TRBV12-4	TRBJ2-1	TGTGCCAGCAGCGCAAGCCATGAGCAGTTCTTC	CASSASHEQFF
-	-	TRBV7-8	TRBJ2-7	TGTGCCAGCAGCTTAGATGGCTGGGTAGGTTGGGAGCAGTACTTC	CASSLDGWVGWEQYF
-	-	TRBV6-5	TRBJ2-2	TGTGCCAGCAGTCTCTACAGGGAATCCTCCGGGGAGCTGTTTTTT	CASSLYRESSGELFF
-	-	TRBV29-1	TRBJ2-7	TGCAGCGTCGAACGCTACGCGGGACACTCTTCTTACGAGCAGTACTTC	CSVERYAGHSSYEQYF
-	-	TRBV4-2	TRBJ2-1	TGTGCCAGCAGCCAAGAAAGGGACCGCTGGCAGTTCTTC	CASSQERDRWQFF
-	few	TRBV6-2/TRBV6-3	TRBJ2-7	TGTGCCAGCAGTTACTCGAAGTGGCGGGAGCAGTACTTC	CASSYSKWREQYF
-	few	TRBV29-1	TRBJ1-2	TGCAGCGTTGCAGGGGATCCAAGAGGGGGGGGCTACACCTTC	CSVAGDPRGGGYTF
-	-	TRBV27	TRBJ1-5	TGTGCCAGCAGGGAAGGGCAAAATCAGCCCCAGCATTTT	CASREGQNQPQHF
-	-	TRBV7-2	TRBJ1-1	TGTGCCAGCAGCCCGTTCCGGGACCGAAATGAGAACACTGAAGCTTTCTTT	CASSPFRDRNENTEAFF
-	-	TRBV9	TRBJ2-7	TGTGCCAGCAGCGTAGGAGGAAGAACATGGTCTGACGAGCAGTACTTC	CASSVGGRTWSDEQYF
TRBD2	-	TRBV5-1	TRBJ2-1	TGCGCCAGCAGCTTGGGGGGACTAGCTTACAATGAGCAGTTCTTC	CASSLGGLAYNEQFF
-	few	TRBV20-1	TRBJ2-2	TGCAGTGCAACTCCCGTAAGGGAGTGGGTCACCGGGGAGCTGTTTTTT	CSATPVREWVTGELFF
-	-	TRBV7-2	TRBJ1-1	TGTGCCAGCAGCCCGCAGGGATACACTGAAGCTTTCTTT	CASSPQGYTEAFF
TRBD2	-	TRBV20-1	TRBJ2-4	TGCAGTGCGGATAGCGGGAGGGCCGAAAACATTCAGTACTTC	CSADSGRAENIQYF
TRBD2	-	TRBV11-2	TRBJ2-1	TGTGCCAGCAGCCCCGCGGCGGGAGAAGGGAATGAGCAGTTCTTC	CASSPAAGEGNEQFF
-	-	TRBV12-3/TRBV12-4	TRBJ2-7	TGTGCCAGCAGTTTAAAGGGGGTTGCCTACGAGCAGTACTTC	CASSLKGVAYEQYF
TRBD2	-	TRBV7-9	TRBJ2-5	TGTGCCAGCAGCCTACAAGCGGGAGCTGAGACCCAGTACTTC	CASSLQAGAETQYF
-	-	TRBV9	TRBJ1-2	TGTGCCAGCAGCCCCGGAGGGGCGCGGGGTAACTATGGCTACACCTTC	CASSPGGARGNYGYTF
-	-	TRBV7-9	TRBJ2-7	TGTGCCAGCAGCACATCAGGGGCCGACTACGAGCAGTACTTC	CASSTSGADYEQYF
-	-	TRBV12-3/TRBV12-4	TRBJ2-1	TGTGCCAGCGGCATGAGTGAGCAGTTCTTC	CASGMSEQFF
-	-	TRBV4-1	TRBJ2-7	TGCGCCAGCAGCCAAGATCTTACGGGCAGGGACGAGCAGTACTTC	CASSQDLTGRDEQYF
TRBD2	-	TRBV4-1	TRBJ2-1	TGCGCCAGCAGCCAAGAAATTAGCGGGGGACATACTACCTACAATGAGCAGTTCTTC	CASSQEISGGHTTYNEQFF
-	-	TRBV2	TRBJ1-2	TGTGCCAGCACTAGGATCTATGGCTACACCTTC	CASTRIYGYTF